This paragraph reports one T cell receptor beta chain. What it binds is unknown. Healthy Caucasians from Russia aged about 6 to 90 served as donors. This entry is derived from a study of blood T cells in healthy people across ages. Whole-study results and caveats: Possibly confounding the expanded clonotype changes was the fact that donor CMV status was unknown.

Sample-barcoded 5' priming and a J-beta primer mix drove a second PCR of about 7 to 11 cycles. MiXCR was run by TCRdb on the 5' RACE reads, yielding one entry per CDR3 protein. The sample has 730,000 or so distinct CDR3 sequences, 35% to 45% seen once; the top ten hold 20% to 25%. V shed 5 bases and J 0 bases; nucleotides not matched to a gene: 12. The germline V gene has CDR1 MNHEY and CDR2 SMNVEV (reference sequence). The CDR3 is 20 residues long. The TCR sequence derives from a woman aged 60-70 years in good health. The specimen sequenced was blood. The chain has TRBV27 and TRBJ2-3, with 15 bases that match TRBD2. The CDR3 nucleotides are TGTGCCAGCAGTCCCCGGGGGGGGACTAGCGGGAGGACTAGCACAGATACGCAGTATTTT. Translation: CASSPRGGTSGRTSTDTQYF.